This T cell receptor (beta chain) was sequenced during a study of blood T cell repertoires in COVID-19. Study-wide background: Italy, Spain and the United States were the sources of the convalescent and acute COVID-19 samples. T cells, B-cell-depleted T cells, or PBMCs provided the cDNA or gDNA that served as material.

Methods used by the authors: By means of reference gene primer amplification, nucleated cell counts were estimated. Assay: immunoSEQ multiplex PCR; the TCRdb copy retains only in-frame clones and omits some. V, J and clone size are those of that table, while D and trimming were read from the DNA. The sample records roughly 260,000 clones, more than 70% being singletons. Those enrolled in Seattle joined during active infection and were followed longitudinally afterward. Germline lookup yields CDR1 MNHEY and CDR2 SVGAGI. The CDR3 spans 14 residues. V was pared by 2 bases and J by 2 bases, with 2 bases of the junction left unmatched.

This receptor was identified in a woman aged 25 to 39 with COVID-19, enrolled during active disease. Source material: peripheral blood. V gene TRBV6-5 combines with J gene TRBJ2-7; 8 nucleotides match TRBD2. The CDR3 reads CASSYREGPYEQYF. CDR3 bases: TGTGCCAGCAGTTACCGGGAGGGCCCCTACGAGCAGTACTTC.